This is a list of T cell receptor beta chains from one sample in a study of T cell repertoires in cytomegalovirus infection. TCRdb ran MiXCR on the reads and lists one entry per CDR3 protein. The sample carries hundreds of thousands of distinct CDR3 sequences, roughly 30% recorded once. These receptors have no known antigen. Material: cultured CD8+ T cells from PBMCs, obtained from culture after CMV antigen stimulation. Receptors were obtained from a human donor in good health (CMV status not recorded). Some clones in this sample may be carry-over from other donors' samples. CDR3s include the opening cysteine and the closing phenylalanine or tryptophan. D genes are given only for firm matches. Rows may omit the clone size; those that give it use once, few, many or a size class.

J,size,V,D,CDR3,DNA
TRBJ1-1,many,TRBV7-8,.,CASSLPSGFFNTEAFF,TGTGCCAGCAGCTTGCCCTCTGGGTTTTTCAACACTGAAGCTTTCTTT
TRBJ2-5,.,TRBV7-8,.,CASSLAYRQETQYF,TGTGCCAGCAGCTTAGCATACAGGCAAGAGACCCAGTACTTC
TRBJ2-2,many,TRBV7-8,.,CASSPAATVNTGELFF,TGTGCCAGCAGCCCCGCGGCTACGGTGAACACCGGGGAGCTGTTTTTT
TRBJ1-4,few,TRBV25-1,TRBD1,CASDRGDEKLFF,TGTGCCAGCGACAGGGGTGACGAAAAACTGTTTTTT
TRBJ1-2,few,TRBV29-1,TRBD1,CSVYSTGDYGYTF,TGCAGCGTTTACTCGACAGGGGACTATGGCTACACCTTC
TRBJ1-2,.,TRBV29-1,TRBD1,CSVLTGASYGYTF,TGCAGCGTCCTGACAGGGGCCAGCTATGGCTACACCTTC
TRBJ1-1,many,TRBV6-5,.,CASSYSIGTEAFF,TGTGCCAGCAGTTACTCGATCGGCACTGAAGCTTTCTTT
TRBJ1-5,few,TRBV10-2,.,CASSEYGTNQPQHF,TGCGCCAGCAGTGAATATGGGACGAATCAGCCCCAGCATTTT
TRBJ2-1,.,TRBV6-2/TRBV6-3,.,CASSPPEDNEQFF,TGTGCCAGCAGTCCCCCGGAAGACAATGAGCAGTTCTTC
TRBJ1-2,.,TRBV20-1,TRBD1,CSARDLAQGDGYTF,TGCAGTGCTAGAGATTTGGCACAGGGGGACGGCTACACCTTC
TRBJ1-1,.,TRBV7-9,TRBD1,CASSLAPGQGDMNTEAFF,TGTGCCAGCAGCTTAGCCCCCGGACAGGGAGATATGAACACTGAAGCTTTCTTT
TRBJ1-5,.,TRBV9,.,CASGDGPNQPQHF,TGTGCCAGTGGCGACGGGCCCAATCAGCCCCAGCATTTT
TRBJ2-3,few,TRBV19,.,CASSASGGPADTQYF,TGTGCCAGTAGTGCCTCCGGGGGGCCAGCAGATACGCAGTATTTT
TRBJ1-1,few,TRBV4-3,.,CASSQGLRVFF,TGCGCCAGCAGCCAAGGTCTCAGGGTCTTCTTT
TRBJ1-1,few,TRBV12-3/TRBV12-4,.,CATTAGTVNTEAFF,TGTGCCACCACCGCCGGGACGGTGAACACTGAAGCTTTCTTT
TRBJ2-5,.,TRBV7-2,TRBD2,CASSLVAGGYQETQYF,TGTGCCAGCAGCTTAGTGGCGGGGGGTTACCAAGAGACCCAGTACTTC
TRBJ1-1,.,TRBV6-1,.,CASVNAGHTEAFF,TGTGCCAGCGTTAACGCGGGGCACACTGAAGCTTTCTTT
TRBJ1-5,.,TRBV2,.,CASSAFAQSGQPQHF,TGTGCCAGCAGTGCGTTTGCCCAGTCTGGTCAGCCCCAGCATTTT
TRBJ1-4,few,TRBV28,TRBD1,CASSFPPAGGRTNEKLFF,TGTGCCAGCAGTTTTCCGCCGGCAGGGGGACGGACTAATGAAAAACTGTTTTTT
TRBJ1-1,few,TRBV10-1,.,CASSEGPTTEAFF,TGTGCCAGCAGTGAGGGCCCGACAACTGAAGCTTTCTTT
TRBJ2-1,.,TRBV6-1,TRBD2,CASSWERGALDEQFF,TGTGCCAGCAGTTGGGAGCGGGGTGCCCTCGATGAGCAGTTCTTC
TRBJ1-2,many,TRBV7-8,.,CASSLGTDSNYGYTF,TGTGCCAGCAGCTTAGGGACCGATTCTAACTATGGCTACACCTTC
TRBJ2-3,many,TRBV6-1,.,CASREGTDTQYF,TGTGCCAGCAGGGAGGGTACAGATACGCAGTATTTT
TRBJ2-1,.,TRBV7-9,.,CASSLAGVMDEQFF,TGTGCCAGCAGCTTAGCGGGGGTTATGGATGAGCAGTTCTTC
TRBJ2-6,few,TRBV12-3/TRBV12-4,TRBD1,CASSLTGQGDSGANVLTF,TGTGCCAGCAGCCTTACGGGACAGGGAGACTCTGGGGCCAACGTCCTGACTTTC
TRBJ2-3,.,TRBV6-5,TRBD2,CASSYSTSGGAHSTDTQYF,TGTGCCAGCAGTTACTCTACTAGCGGGGGAGCACATAGCACAGATACGCAGTATTTT
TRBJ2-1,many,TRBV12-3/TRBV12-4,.,CASSFSLAGLNEQFF,TGTGCCAGCAGTTTCTCCCTGGCCGGGCTCAATGAGCAGTTCTTC
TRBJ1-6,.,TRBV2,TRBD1,CASPIGQDSLPYNSPLHF,TGTGCCAGCCCAATCGGACAGGACAGCTTGCCCTATAATTCACCCCTCCACTTT
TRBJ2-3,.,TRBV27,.,CASRDHQVLTDTQYF,TGTGCCAGCAGAGATCATCAGGTCCTCACAGATACGCAGTATTTT
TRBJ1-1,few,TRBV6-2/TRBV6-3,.,CASSWISDNTEAFF,TGTGCCAGCAGTTGGATCAGCGACAACACTGAAGCTTTCTTT
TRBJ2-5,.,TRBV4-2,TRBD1,CASSWGQSGETQYF,TGTGCCAGCAGCTGGGGACAGTCTGGAGAGACCCAGTACTTC
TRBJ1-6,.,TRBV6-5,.,CASSYSGGMDSPLHF,TGTGCCAGCAGTTACTCCGGGGGGATGGATTCACCCCTCCACTTT
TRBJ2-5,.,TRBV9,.,CASSVEDQGGETQYF,TGTGCCAGCAGCGTAGAAGATCAGGGAGGAGAGACCCAGTACTTC
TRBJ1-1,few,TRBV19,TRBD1,CASSIGQGHQAFF,TGTGCCAGTAGTATTGGACAGGGACACCAAGCTTTCTTT
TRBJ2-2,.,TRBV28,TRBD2,CASSLLAGANTGELFF,TGTGCCAGCAGTTTGCTAGCGGGGGCGAACACCGGGGAGCTGTTTTTT
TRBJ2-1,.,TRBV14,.,CASSQTTGRPTYNEQFF,TGTGCCAGCAGTCAAACCACGGGCAGGCCAACCTACAATGAGCAGTTCTTC
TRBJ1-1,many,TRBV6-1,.,CASSEVVGLTEAFF,TGTGCCAGCAGTGAAGTTGTGGGCCTGACTGAAGCTTTCTTT
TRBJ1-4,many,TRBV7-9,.,CASSFGGSRGEKLFF,TGTGCCAGCAGCTTCGGGGGATCCCGAGGTGAAAAACTGTTTTTT
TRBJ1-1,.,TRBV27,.,CASSYGRGALTEAFF,TGTGCCAGCAGTTATGGGAGGGGGGCGCTGACTGAAGCTTTCTTT
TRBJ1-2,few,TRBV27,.,CASMSLQDYGYTF,TGTGCCAGCATGTCTCTACAGGACTATGGCTACACCTTC
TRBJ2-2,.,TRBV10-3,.,CAISELGGPIPPNTGELFF,TGTGCCATCAGTGAGCTCGGGGGGCCCATTCCTCCCAACACCGGGGAGCTGTTTTTT
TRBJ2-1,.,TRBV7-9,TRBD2,CASSSSGGPQFF,TGTGCCAGCAGCTCTAGCGGGGGACCCCAGTTCTTC
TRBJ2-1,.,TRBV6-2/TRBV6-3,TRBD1,CASSYGQGAVNEQFF,TGTGCCAGCAGTTACGGGCAGGGGGCTGTCAATGAGCAGTTCTTC